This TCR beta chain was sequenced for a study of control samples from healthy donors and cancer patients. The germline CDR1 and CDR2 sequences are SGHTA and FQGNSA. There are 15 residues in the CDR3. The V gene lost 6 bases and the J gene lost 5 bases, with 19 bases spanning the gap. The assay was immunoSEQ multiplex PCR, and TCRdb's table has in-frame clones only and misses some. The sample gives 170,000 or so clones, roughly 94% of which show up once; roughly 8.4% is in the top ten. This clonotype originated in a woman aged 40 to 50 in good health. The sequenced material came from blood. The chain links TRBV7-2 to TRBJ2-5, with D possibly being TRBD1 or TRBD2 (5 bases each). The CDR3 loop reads CASSSQRGMGETQYF. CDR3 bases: TGTGCCAGCAGTTCCCAGAGGGGAATGGGGGAGACCCAGTACTTC.